The present TCR beta chain was sequenced within a study of cytomegalovirus exposure and HLA in healthy donors. Germline V gene data show CDR1 as SGHTA and CDR2 as FQGTGA. The V and J ends lost 1 base and 6 bases respectively, with 13 bases between them. This CDR3 region has 16 residues. As regards this clone: Its cognate antigen is unknown.

13 Jbeta primers and 60 Vbeta primers were used for the PCR. Produced via immunoSEQ multiplex PCR; TCRdb's table is partial and in-frame only. The sample lists 99,000 or so clones; approximately 82% were seen once. Points from the study as a whole: A later analysis found most CMV-associated TCR beta chains apparently HLA-restricted.

The V call is TRBV7-3, the J call TRBJ1-6; D is perhaps TRBD1 (5 bases). The clonotype was recovered from a middle-aged man in good health and CMV-seropositive. Material for sequencing was PBMCs. The DNA for the CDR3 is TGTGCCAGCAGCTTAATGGGGGGACGGCTTAATTCACCCCTCCACTTT. As protein: CASSLMGGRLNSPLHF.